This T cell receptor (beta chain) was sequenced for a study of blood T cell repertoires in COVID-19. Study at large: Whether acute or convalescent, the COVID-19 samples came from the United States, Italy and Spain.

Libraries were prepared by immunoSEQ multiplex PCR; TCRdb keeps only in-frame clonotypes and omits some of them. The table includes over 150,000 clones, about 80% detected once. The V gene lost 7 bases and the J gene lost 0 bases, with 18 bases spanning the gap. The CDR3 has 16 amino acids. This clonotype was obtained from a woman aged 60-70 years with acute or convalescent COVID-19. Specimen: peripheral blood. The rearrangement links TRBV23-1 to TRBJ1-1; a weak D match, TRBD1 (5 bases). TRBV23-1 is reported as an ORF; its role is uncertain. Here the CDR3 reads CASTRGEEFMNTEAFF. The CDR3 DNA reads as TGCGCCAGCACCCGGGGGGAGGAGTTTATGAACACTGAAGCTTTCTTT.